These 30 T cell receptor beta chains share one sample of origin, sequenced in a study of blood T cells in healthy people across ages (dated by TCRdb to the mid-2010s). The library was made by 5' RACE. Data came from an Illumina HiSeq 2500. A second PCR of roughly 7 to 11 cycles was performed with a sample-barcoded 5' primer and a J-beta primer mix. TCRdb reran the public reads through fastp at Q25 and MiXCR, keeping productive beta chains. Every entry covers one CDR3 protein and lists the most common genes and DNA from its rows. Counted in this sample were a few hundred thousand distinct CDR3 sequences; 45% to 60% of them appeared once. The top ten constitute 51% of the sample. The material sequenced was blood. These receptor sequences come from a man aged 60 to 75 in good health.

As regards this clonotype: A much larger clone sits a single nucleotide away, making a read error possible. The CDR3 DNA reads TGTGCCAGCAGCTTTGATCTACCGGGCTCCGAGCAGTTCTTC. It specifies CASSFDLPGSEQFF. The chain employs TRBV7-2 and TRBJ2-1; unclear D gene. Deletions cut 3 bases from V and 10 bases from J, with 16 bases between. Germline CDR1 and CDR2: SGHTA and FQGNSA. CDR3 length: 14 residues.

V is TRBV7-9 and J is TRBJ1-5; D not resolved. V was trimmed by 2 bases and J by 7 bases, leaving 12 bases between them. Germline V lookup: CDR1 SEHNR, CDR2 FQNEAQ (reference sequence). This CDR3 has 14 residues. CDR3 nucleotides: TGTGCCAGCAGCTTACTCGGCGGAGGGCAGCCCCAGCATTTT. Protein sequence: CASSLLGGGQPQHF.

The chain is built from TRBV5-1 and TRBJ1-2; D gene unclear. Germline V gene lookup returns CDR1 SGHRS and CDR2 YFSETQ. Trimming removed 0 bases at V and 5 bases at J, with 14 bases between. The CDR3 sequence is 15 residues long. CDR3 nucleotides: TGCGCCAGCAGCTTGGGAGTAGGGCGAGGGTATGGCTACACCTTC. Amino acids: CASSLGVGRGYGYTF.

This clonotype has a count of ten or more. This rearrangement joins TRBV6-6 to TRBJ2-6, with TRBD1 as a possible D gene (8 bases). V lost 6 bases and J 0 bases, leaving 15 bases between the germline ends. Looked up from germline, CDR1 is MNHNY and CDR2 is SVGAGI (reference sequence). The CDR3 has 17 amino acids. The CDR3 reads CASRRTGRGSGANVLTF. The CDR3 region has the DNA TGTGCCAGCAGAAGGACAGGGAGGGGCTCTGGGGCCAACGTCCTGACTTTC.

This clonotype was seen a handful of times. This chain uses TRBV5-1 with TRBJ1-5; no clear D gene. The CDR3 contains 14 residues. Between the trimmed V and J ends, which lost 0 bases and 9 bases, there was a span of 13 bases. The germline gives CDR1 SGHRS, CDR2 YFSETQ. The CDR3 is CASSLAPLTGPQHF. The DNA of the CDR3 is TGCGCCAGCAGCTTGGCCCCCCTCACGGGGCCCCAGCATTTT.

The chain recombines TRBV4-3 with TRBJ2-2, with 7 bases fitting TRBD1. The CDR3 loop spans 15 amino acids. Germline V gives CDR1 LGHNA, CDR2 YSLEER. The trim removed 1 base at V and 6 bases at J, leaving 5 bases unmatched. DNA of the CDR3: TGCGCCAGCAGCCAAGTCCCGAGGGGGCCCGGGGAGCTGTTTTTT. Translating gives CASSQVPRGPGELFF.

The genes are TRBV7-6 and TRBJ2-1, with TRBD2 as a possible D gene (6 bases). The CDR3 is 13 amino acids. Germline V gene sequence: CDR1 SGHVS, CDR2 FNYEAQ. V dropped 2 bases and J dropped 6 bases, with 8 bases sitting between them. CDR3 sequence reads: CASSLSGVNEQFF. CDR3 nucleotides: TGTGCCAGCAGCTTATCGGGAGTCAATGAGCAGTTCTTC.

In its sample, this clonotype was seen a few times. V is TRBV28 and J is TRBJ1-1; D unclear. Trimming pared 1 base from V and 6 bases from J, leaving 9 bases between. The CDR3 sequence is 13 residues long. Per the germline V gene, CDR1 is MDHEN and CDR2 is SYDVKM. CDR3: CASSLSALPEAFF. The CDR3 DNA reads TGTGCCAGCAGTTTATCTGCTCTGCCTGAAGCTTTCTTT. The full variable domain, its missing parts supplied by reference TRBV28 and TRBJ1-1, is DVKVTQSSRYLVKRTGEKVFLECVQDMDHENMFWYRQDPGLGLRLIYFSYDVKMKEKGDIPEGYSVSREKKERFSLILESASTNQTSMYLCASSLSALPEAFFGQGTRLTVV.

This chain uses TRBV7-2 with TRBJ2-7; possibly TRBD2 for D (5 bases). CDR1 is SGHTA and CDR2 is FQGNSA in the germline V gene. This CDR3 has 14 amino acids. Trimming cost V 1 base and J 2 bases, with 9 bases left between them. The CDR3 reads CASSLDPGTYEQYF. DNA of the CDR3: TGTGCCAGCAGCTTAGATCCGGGGACCTACGAGCAGTACTTC.

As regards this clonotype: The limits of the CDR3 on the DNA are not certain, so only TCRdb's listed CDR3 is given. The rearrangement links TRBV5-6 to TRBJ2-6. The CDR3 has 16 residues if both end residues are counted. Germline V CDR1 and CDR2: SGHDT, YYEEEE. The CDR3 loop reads CASSLGVGSGANVLIF.

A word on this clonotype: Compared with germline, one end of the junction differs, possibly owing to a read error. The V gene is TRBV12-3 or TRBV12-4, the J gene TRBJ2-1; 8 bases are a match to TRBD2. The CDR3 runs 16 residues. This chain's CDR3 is CAGSLRWREALNEQFF. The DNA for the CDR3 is TGTGCCGGCAGTTTAAGATGGCGGGAGGCTCTCAATGAGCAGTTCTTC.

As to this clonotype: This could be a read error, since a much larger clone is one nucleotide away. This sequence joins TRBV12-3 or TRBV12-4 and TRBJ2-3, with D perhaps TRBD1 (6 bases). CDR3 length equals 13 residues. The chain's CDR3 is CASSRDNSDTEYF. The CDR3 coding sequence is TGTGCCAGCAGTAGGGACAACTCAGATACGGAGTATTTT.

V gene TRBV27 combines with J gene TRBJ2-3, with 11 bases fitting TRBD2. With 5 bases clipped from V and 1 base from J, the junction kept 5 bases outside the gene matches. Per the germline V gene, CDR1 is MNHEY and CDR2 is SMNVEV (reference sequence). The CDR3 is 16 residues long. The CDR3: CASSLVTSGGTDTQYF. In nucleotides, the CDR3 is TGTGCCAGCAGTCTGGTGACTAGCGGGGGCACAGATACGCAGTATTTT.

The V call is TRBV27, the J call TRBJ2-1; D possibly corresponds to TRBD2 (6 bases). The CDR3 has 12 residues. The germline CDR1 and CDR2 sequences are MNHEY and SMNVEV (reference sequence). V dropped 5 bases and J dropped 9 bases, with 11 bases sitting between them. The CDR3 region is CASSAGFGEQFF. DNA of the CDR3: TGTGCCAGCAGTGCGGGATTCGGTGAGCAGTTCTTC.

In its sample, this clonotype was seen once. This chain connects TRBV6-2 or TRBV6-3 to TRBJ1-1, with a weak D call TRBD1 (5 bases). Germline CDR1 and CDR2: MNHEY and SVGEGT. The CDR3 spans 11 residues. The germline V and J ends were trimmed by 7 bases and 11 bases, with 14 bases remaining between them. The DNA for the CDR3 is TGTGCCAGCATGGGGCACAGAGGGGCTTTCTTT. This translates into CASMGHRGAFF.

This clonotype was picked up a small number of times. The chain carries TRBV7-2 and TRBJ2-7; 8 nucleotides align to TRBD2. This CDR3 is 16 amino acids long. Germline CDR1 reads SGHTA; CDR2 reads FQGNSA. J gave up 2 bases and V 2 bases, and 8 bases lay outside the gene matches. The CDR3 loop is CASSLRLAGTAYEQYF. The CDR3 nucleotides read TGTGCCAGCAGCTTACGCCTAGCGGGCACTGCCTACGAGCAGTACTTC.

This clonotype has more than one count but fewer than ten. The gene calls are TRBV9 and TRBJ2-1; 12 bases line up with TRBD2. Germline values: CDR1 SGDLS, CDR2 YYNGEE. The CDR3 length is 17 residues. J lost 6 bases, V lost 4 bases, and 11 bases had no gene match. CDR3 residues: CASSPRLLAGGLNEQFF. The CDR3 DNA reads TGTGCCAGCAGCCCCCGTTTACTAGCGGGAGGCCTCAATGAGCAGTTCTTC.

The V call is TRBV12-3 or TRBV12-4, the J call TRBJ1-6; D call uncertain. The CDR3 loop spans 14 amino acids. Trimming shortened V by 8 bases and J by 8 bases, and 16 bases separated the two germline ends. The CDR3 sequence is CASGQERMDSPLHF. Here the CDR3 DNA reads TGTGCCAGCGGCCAGGAGAGGATGGATTCACCCCTCCACTTT.

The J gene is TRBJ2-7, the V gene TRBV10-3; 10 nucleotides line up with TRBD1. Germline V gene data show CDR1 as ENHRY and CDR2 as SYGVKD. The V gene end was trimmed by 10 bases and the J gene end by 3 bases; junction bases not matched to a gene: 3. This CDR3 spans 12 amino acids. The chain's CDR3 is CATGQGFYEQYF. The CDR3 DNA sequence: TGTGCCACGGGACAGGGGTTCTACGAGCAGTACTTC.

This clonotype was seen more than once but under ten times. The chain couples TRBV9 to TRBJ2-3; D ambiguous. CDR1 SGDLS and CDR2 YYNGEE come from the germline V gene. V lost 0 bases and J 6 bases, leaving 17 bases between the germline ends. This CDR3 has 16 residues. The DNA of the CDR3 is TGTGCCAGCAGCGTAGGACCGCGCGGCGGTGGGGATACGCAGTATTTT. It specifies CASSVGPRGGGDTQYF.

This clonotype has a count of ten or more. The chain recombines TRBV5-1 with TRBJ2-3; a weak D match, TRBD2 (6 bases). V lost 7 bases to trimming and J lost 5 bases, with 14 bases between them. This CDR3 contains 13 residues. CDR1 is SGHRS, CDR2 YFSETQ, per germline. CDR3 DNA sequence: TGCGCCAGCTCACAAAATAGCGGAGATACGCAGTATTTT. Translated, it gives CASSQNSGDTQYF.

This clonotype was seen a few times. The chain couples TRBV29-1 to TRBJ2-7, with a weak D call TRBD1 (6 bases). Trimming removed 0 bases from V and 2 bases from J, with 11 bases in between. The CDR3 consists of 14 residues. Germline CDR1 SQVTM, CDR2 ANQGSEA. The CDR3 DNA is TGCAGCGTTGAAGACACAGGGTCAACCTACGAGCAGTACTTC. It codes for CSVEDTGSTYEQYF.

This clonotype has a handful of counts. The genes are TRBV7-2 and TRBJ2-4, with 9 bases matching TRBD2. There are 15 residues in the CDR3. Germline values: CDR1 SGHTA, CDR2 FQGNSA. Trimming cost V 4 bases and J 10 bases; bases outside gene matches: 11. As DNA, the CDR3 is TGTGCCAGCAGCTCCCGAAGCAATAGCGGGGGAATTCAGTACTTC. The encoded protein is CASSSRSNSGGIQYF. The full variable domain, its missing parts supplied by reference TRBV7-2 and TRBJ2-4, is GAGVSQSPSNKVTEKGKDVELRCDPISGHTALYWYRQSLGQGLEFLIYFQGNSAPDKSGLPSDRFSAERTGGSVSTLTIQRTQQEDSAVYLCASSSRSNSGGIQYFGAGTRLSVL.

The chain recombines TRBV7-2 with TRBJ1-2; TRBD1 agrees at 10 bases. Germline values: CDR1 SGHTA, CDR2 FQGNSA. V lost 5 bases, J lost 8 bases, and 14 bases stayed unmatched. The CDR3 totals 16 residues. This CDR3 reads CASSPGGTGAIKGYTF. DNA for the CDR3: TGTGCCAGCAGCCCGGGGGGGACAGGGGCGATAAAGGGCTACACCTTC.

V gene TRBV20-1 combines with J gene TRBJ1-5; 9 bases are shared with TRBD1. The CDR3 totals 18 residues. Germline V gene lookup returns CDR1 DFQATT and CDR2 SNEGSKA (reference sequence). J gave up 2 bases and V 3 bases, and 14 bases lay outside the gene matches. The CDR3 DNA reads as TGCAGTGCTAGTCCCCTCCGGGGGACAGGGACTGGCAATCAGCCCCAGCATTTT. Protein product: CSASPLRGTGTGNQPQHF.

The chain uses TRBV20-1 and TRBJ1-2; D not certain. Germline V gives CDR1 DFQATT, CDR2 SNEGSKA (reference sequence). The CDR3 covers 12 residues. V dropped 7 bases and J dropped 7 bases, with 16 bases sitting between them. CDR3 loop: CSGQKGTLGYTF. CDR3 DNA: TGCAGTGGTCAAAAGGGAACTCTTGGCTACACCTTC.

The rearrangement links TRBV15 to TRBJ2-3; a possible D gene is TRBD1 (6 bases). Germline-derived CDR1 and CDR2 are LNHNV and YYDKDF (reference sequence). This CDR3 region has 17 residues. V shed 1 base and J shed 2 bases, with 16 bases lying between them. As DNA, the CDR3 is TGTGCCACCAGCAGAGGATTCAGGACAGTATTCACAGATACGCAGTATTTT. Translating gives CATSRGFRTVFTDTQYF. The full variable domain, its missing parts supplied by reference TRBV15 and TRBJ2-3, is DAMVIQNPRYQVTQFGKPVTLSCSQTLNHNVMYWYQQKSSQAPKLLFHYYDKDFNNEADTPDNFQSRRPNTSFCFLDIRSPGLGDTAMYLCATSRGFRTVFTDTQYFGPGTRLTVL.

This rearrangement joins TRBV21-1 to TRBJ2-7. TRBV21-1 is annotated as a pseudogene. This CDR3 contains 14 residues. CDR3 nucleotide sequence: TGTGCCAGCAGCAATGGGTCAAGCTCCTACGAGCAGTACTTC. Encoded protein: CASSNGSSSYEQYF.

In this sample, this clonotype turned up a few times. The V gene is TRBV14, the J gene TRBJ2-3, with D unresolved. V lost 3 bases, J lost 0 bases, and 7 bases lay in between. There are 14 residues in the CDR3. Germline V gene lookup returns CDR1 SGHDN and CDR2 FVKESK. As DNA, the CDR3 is TGTGCCAGCAGCCAGGACCCTAGCACAGATACGCAGTATTTT. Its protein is CASSQDPSTDTQYF.

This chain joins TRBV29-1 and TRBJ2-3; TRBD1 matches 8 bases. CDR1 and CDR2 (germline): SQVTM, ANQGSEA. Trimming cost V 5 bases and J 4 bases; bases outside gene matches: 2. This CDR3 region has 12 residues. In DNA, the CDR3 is TGCAGCGTTCCACAGGGGGCAGATACGCAGTATTTT. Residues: CSVPQGADTQYF.